This TCR beta chain originates from a study of human T cells and chemical hapten exposure. Study information: Epicutaneous patch tests delivered 0.01% DPC to the upper back, with evaluation at 6 days.

Whole-study findings and limits: Patch test score rose with PT1 expanded TCRs, significant at 8, 16, 32, not 4.

TCRdb itself ran the RACE reads through MiXCR, one entry per CDR3 protein. The sample lists 180,000 or so distinct CDR3 sequences, about 31% seen once, with roughly 3% in the top ten. On this clonotype itself: Antigen specificity is unknown.

The V end lost 3 bases, the J end lost 4 bases, and 14 bases lay between the germline ends. CDR1 and CDR2 (germline): DFQATT, SNEGSKA (reference sequence). The CDR3 totals 14 residues. Time point: pre-sensitization, week 0. The treatment here: therapeutic diphenylcyclopropenone sensitization with weekly scalp DPC. The rearrangement joins TRBV20-1 to TRBJ2-3; possibly TRBD1 or TRBD2 for D (6 bases each). Material: whole blood, obtained in connection with sensitization to the hapten diphenylcyclopropenone (DPC). The source is a woman in her 30s with alopecia areata. Some clones in this sample may be carry-over from other donors' samples. CDR3 in DNA: TGCAGTGCTAGGGGGGGCCGTTTCTCAGATACGCAGTATTTT. Amino acid sequence: CSARGGRFSDTQYF.